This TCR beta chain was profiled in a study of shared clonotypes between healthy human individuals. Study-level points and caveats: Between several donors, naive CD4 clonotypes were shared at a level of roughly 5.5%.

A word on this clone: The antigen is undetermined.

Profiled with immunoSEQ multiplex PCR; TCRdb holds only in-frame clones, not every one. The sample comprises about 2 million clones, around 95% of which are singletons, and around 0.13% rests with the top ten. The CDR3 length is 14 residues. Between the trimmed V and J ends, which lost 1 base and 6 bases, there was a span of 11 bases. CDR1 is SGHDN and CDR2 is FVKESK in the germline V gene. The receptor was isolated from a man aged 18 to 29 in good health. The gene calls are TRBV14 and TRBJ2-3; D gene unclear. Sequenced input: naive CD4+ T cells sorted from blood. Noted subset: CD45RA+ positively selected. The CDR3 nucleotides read TGTGCCAGCAGCCAAGTTAAAAGGGCCGATACGCAGTATTTT. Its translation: CASSQVKRADTQYF.